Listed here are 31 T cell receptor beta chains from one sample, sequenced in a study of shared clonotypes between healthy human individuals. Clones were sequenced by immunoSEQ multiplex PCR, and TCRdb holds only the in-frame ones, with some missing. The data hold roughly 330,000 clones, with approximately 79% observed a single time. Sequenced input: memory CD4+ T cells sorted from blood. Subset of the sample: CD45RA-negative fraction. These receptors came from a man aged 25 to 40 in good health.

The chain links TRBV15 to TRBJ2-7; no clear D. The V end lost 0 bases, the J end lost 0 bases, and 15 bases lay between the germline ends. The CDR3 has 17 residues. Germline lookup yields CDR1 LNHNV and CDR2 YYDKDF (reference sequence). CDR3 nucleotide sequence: TGTGCCACCAGCAGAGATCTAAATGGGGTTAGCTCCTACGAGCAGTACTTC. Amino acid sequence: CATSRDLNGVSSYEQYF.

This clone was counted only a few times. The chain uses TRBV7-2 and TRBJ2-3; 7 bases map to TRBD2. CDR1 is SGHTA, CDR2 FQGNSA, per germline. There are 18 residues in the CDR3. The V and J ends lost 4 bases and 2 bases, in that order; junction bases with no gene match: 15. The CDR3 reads CASSSPLAALGDTDTQYF. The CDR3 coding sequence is TGTGCCAGCAGCTCCCCTCTAGCGGCCCTTGGGGACACAGATACGCAGTATTTT.

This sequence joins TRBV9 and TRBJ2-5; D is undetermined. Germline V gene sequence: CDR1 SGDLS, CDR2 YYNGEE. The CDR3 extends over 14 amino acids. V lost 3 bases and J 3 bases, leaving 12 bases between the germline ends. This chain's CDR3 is CASSERPWEETQYF. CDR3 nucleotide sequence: TGTGCCAGCAGCGAGCGTCCCTGGGAAGAGACCCAGTACTTC.

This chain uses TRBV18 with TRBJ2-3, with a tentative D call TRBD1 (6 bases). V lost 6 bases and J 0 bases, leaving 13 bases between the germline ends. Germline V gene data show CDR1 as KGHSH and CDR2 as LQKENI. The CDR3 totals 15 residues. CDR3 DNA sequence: TGTGCCAGCTCTCAACGACAGGCTAGCACAGATACGCAGTATTTT. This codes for CASSQRQASTDTQYF.

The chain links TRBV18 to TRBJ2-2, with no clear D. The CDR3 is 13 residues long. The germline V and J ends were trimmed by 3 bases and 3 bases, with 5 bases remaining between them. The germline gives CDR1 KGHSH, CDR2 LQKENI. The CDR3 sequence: CASSPIDTGELFF. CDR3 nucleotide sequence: TGTGCCAGCTCACCGATTGACACCGGGGAGCTGTTTTTT.

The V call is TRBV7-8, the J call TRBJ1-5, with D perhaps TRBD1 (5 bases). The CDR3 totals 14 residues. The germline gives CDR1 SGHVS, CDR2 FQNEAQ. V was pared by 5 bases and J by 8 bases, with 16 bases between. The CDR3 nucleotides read TGTGCCAGCAGCCGGGGGAGGGGAACGGAGCCCCAGCATTTT. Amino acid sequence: CASSRGRGTEPQHF.

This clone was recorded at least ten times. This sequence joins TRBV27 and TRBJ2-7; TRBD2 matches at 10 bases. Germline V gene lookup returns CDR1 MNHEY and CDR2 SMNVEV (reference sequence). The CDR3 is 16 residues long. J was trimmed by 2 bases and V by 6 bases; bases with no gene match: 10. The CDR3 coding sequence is TGTGCCAGCAGCATCTTTGCTAGCGGGAGCCCCTACGAGCAGTACTTC. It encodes CASSIFASGSPYEQYF.

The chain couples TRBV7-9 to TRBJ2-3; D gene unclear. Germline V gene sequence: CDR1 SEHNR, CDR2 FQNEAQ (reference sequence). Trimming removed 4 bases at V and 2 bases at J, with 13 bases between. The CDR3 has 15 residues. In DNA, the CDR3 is TGTGCCAGCAGCTCAGGCCTTTTAAACACAGATACGCAGTATTTT. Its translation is CASSSGLLNTDTQYF.

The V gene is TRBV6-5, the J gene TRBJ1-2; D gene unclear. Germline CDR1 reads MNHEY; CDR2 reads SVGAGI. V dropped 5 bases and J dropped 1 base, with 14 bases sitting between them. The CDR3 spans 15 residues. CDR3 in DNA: TGTGCCAGCAGTCCACGGGGAGATAATAACTATGGCTACACCTTC. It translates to CASSPRGDNNYGYTF.

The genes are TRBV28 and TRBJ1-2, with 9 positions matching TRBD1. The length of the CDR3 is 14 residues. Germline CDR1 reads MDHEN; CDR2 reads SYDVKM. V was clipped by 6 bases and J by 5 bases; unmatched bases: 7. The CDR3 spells CASRRTGEKYGYTF. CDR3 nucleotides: TGTGCCAGCAGACGGACAGGGGAAAAATATGGCTACACCTTC.

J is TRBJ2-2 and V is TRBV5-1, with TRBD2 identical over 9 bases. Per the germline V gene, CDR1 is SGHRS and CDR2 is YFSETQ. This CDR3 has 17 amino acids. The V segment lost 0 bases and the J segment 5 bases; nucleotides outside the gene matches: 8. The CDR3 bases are TGCGCCAGCAGCTTGGCCCTTAGCGGGAGTGATACCGGGGAGCTGTTTTTT. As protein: CASSLALSGSDTGELFF.

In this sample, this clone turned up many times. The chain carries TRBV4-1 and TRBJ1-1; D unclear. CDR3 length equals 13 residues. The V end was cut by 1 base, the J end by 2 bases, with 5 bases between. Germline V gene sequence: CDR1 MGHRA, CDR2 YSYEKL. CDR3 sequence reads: CASSQVDNTEAFF. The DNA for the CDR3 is TGCGCCAGCAGCCAAGTTGATAACACTGAAGCTTTCTTT.

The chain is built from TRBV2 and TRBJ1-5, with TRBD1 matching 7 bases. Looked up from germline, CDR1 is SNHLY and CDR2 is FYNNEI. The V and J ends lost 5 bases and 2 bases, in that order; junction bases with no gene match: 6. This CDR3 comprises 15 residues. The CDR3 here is CASSSDRVGNQPQHF. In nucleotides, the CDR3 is TGTGCCAGCAGTTCCGACAGGGTTGGCAATCAGCCCCAGCATTTT.

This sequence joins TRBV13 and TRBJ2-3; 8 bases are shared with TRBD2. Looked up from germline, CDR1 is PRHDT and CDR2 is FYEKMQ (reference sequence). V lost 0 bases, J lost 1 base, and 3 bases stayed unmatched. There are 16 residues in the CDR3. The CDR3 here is CASSLGTGGGTDTQYF. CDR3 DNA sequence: TGTGCCAGCAGCTTAGGGACGGGAGGGGGCACAGATACGCAGTATTTT.

CDR3 nucleotide sequence: TGTGCCAGCTCACCACCTCGGCTAGCGGGAGGAGTGGGAGAGCAGTTCTTC. Encoded protein: CASSPPRLAGGVGEQFF. The gene calls are TRBV18 and TRBJ2-1, with 11 nucleotides matching TRBD2. Trimming cost V 0 bases and J 10 bases; bases outside gene matches: 11. There are 17 residues in the CDR3. CDR1 is KGHSH, CDR2 LQKENI, per germline.

CDR3 sequence reads: CSVVQGWIDTEAFF. The CDR3 DNA is TGCAGCGTTGTACAGGGTTGGATAGACACTGAAGCTTTCTTT. V and J are TRBV29-1 and TRBJ1-1, with a possible D match to TRBD1 (6 bases). Trimming stripped 4 bases from V and 3 bases from J, with 15 bases between. The germline V gene encodes CDR1 SQVTM and CDR2 ANQGSEA. This CDR3 has 14 amino acids.

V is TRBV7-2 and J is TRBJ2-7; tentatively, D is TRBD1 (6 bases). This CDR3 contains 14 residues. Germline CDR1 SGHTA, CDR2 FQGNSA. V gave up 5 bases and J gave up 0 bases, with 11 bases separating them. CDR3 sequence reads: CASSAGVFSYEQYF. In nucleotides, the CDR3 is TGTGCCAGCAGCGCAGGGGTTTTCTCCTACGAGCAGTACTTC.

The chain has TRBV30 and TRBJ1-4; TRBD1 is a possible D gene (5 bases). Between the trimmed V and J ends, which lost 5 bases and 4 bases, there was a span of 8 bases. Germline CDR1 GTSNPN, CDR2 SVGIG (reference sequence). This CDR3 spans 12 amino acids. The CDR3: CAWRGNNEKLFF. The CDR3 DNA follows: TGTGCCTGGCGGGGGAATAATGAAAAACTGTTTTTT.

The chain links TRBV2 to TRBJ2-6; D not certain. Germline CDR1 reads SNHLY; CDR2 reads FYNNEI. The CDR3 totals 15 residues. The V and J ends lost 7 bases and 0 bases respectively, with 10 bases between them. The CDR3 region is CASTTETSGANVLTF. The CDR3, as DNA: TGTGCCAGCACCACAGAAACCTCTGGGGCCAACGTCCTGACTTTC.

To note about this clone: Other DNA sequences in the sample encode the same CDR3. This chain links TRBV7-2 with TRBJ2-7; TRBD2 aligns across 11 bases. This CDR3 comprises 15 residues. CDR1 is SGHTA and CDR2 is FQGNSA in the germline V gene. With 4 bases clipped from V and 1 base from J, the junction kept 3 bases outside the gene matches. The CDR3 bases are TGTGCCAGCAGCTATCTAGCGGGAGGTTCCTACGAGCAGTACTTC. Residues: CASSYLAGGSYEQYF.

Written as DNA, the CDR3 is TGTGCCAGCAGCTTGGAGGGATCTTGGGGCTACACCTTC. It yields the protein CASSLEGSWGYTF. The J gene is TRBJ1-2, the V gene TRBV7-2; D unresolved. Between the trimmed V and J ends, which lost 3 bases and 8 bases, there was a span of 13 bases. The length of the CDR3 is 13 residues. Germline CDR1 is SGHTA and CDR2 is FQGNSA.

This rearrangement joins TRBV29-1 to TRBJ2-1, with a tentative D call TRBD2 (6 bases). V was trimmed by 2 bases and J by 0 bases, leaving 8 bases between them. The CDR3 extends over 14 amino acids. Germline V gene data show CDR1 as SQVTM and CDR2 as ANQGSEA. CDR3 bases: TGCAGCGTTGAATTCGGGGGCTCCTACAATGAGCAGTTCTTC. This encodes CSVEFGGSYNEQFF.

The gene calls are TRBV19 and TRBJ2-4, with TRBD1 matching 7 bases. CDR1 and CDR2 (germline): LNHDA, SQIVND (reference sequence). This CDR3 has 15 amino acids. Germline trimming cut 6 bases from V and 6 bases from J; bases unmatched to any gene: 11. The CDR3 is CASRHLGGQSNIQYF. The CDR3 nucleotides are TGTGCCAGTAGACACCTTGGGGGACAGTCAAACATTCAGTACTTC.

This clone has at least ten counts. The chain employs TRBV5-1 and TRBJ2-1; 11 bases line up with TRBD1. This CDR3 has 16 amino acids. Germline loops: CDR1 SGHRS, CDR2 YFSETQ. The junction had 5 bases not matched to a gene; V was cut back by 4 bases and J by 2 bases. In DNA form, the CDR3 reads TGCGCCAGCAGCAGCCGGGGACAGGGGGCCTACAATGAGCAGTTCTTC. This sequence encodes CASSSRGQGAYNEQFF.

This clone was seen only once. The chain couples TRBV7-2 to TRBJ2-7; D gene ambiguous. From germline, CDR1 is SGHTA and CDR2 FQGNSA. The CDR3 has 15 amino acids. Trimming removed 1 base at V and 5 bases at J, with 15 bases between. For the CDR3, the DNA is TGTGCCAGCAGCTTAGTTTCCCGGGCATCCAACGAGCAGTACTTC. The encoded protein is CASSLVSRASNEQYF.

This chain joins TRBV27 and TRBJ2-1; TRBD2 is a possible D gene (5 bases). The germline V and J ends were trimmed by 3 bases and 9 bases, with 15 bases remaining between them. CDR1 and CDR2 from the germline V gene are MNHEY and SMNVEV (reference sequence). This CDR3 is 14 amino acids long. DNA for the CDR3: TGTGCCAGCAGTTTGGGGATGGACGGAGGTGAGCAGTTCTTC. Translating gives CASSLGMDGGEQFF.

The CDR3 bases are TGTGCCAGCAGCAAGACAGGGGGAAATCAGCCCCAGCATTTT. Translating gives CASSKTGGNQPQHF. The V gene is TRBV5-5, the J gene TRBJ1-5; 9 bases align to TRBD1. CDR3 length: 14 amino acids. The V segment lost 4 bases and the J segment 4 bases; nucleotides outside the gene matches: 3. Germline V gives CDR1 SGHKS, CDR2 YYEKEE (reference sequence).

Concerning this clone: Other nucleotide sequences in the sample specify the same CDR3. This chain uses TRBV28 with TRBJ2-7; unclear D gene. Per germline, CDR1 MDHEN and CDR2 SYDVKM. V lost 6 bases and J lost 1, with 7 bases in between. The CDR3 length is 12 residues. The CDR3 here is CASRAVSYEQYF. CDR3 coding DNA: TGTGCCAGCAGGGCGGTATCCTACGAGCAGTACTTC.

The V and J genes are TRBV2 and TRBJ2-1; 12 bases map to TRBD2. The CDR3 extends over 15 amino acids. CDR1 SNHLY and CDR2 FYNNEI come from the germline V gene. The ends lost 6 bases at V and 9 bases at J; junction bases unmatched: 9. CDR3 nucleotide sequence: TGTGCCAGCAGCGCGACTAGCGGGAGCCCGAGTGAGCAGTTCTTC. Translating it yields CASSATSGSPSEQFF. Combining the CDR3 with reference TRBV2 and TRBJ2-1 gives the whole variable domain EPEVTQTPSHQVTQMGQEVILRCVPISNHLYFYWYRQILGQKVEFLVSFYNNEISEKSEIFDDQFSVERPDGSNFTLKIRSTKLEDSAMYFCASSATSGSPSEQFFGPGTRLTVL.

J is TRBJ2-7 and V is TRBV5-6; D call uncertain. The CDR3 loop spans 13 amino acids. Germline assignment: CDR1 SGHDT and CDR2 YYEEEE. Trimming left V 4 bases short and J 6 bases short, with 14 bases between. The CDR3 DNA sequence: TGTGCCAGCAGCCGGGCAAGCATCAGCGAGCAGTACTTC. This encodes CASSRASISEQYF.

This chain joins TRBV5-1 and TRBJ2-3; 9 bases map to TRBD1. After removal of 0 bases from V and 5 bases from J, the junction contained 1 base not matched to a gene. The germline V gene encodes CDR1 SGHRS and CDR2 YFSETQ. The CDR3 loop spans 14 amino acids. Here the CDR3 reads CASSLGTGVDTQYF. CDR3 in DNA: TGCGCCAGCAGCTTGGGGACAGGGGTAGATACGCAGTATTTT.